The sequence of this T cell receptor (beta chain) was determined in a study of shared clonotypes between healthy human individuals. The study's findings and limits: Generally, naive subsets (rather than memory subsets) showed larger estimated richness.

The table came from immunoSEQ multiplex PCR; TCRdb's copy has only in-frame clones and leaves some out. The sample has roughly 2 million clones; 95% are singletons. It was into CD45RA+ naive and CD45RA-negative memory subsets that the CD4+ cells were split. A word on this clone: Its antigen is not identified.

V dropped 5 bases and J dropped 2; count of bases not matched to a gene: 1. The CDR3 covers 14 residues. CDR1 is SEHNR and CDR2 is FQNEAQ in the germline V gene (reference sequence). V and J are TRBV7-9 and TRBJ1-4, with 8 bases lining up with TRBD1. The TCR comes from a man younger than 35 in good health. Sequencing was carried out using naive CD4+ T cells sorted from blood. Subset defined: CD45RA+ positively selected. The CDR3 sequence: CASSRTGTNEKLFF. CDR3 sequence (DNA): TGTGCCAGCAGCCGGACAGGGACTAATGAAAAACTGTTTTTT.